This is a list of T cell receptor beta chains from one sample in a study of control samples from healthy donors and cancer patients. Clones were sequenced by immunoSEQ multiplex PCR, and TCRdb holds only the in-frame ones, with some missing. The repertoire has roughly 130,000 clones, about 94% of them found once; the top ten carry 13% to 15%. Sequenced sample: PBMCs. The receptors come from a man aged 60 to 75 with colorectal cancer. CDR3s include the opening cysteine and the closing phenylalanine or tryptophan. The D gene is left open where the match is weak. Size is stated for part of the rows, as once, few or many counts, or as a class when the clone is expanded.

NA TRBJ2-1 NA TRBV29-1 CSVVFLGGDTYNEQFF TGCAGCGTTGTCTTTTTAGGTGGGGACACCTACAATGAGCAGTTCTTC
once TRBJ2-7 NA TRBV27 CASSFRTAYEQYF TGTGCCAGCAGTTTCCGGACAGCCTACGAGCAGTACTTC
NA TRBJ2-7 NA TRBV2 CASNRDRSSYEQYF TGTGCCAGCAACAGGGATCGGAGCTCCTACGAGCAGTACTTC
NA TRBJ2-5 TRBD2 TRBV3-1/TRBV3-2 CASSQPSGGATAQYF TGTGCCAGCAGCCAACCTAGCGGGGGGGCCACTGCCCAGTACTTC
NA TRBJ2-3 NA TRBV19 CASSGHQSNTQYF TGTGCCAGTAGTGGGCATCAGAGTAATACGCAGTATTTT
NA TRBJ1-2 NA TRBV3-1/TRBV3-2 CASSQVLRGGYTF TGTGCCAGCAGCCAAGTCTTGCGCGGTGGCTACACCTTC
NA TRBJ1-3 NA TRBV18 CASSPLDISSGNTIYF TGTGCCAGCTCACCCTTGGACATAAGCTCTGGAAACACCATATATTTT
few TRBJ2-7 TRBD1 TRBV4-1 CASSQGQGDEQYF TGCGCCAGCAGCCAGGGACAGGGTGACGAGCAGTACTTC
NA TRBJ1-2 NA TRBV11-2 CASSFGQLMGYGYTF TGTGCCAGCAGCTTCGGACAGCTTATGGGCTATGGCTACACCTTC
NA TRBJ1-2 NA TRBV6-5 CASGPQGNYTF TGTGCCAGCGGGCCCCAGGGCAACTACACCTTC
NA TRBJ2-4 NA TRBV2 CASSDGRTKNIQYF TGTGCCAGCAGTGACGGGAGAACAAAAAACATTCAGTACTTC
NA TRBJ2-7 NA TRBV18 CASSPTGSPSYEQYF TGTGCCAGCTCACCTACAGGGTCCCCTTCCTACGAGCAGTACTTC
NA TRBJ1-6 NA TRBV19 CASSIGHSVNSPLHF TGTGCCAGTAGTATTGGACATTCGGTTAATTCACCCCTCCACTTT
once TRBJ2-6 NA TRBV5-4 CASSFLVGRAPGANVLTF TGTGCCAGCAGCTTTCTAGTGGGACGGGCCCCCGGGGCCAACGTCCTGACTTTC
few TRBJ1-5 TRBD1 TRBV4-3 CASSLGTDQPQHF TGCGCCAGCAGCCTGGGGACAGATCAGCCCCAGCATTTT
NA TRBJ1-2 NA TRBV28 CASSFQGYPDGYTF TGTGCCAGCAGTTTTCAGGGGTATCCCGATGGCTACACCTTC
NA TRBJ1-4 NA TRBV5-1 CASSLEGDEKLFF TGCGCCAGCAGCTTGGAAGGGGACGAAAAACTGTTTTTT
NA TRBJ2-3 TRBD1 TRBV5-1 CASSSGQGTSTDTQYF TGCGCCAGCAGCTCCGGACAGGGGACAAGCACAGATACGCAGTATTTT
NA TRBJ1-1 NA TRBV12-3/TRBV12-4 CASSLGQGFEAFF TGTGCCAGCAGTTTGGGGCAGGGATTTGAAGCTTTCTTT
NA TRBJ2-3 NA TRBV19 CATGARGTDTQYF TGTGCCACCGGGGCCCGGGGCACAGATACGCAGTATTTT
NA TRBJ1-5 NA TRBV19 CASNPVGRGQPQHF TGTGCCAGTAATCCTGTGGGGCGGGGGCAGCCCCAGCATTTT
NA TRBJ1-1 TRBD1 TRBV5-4 CASRPPGQINTEAFF TGTGCCAGCAGGCCCCCGGGACAGATAAACACTGAAGCTTTCTTT
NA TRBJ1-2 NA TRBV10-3 CAISKQASSSYGYTF TGTGCCATCAGCAAACAGGCTTCGTCTTCCTATGGCTACACCTTC
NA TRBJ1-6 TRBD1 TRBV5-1 CASSSTGGGGLDSPLHF TGCGCCAGCAGCTCTACAGGGGGCGGTGGGTTGGATTCACCCCTCCACTTT
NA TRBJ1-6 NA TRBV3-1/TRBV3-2 CASSDAGPPVTLHF TGTGCCAGCAGCGACGCGGGACCGCCTGTCACCCTCCACTTT
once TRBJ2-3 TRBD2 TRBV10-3 CAISESLTSGGASGYF TGTGCCATCAGTGAGTCGTTGACTAGCGGGGGGGCCTCGGGGTATTTT
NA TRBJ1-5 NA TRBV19 CASTYQGAQHF TGTGCCAGTACCTACCAAGGAGCCCAGCATTTT
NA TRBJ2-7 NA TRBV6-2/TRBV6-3 CASSSIEAPEQYF TGTGCCAGCAGTTCCATAGAGGCCCCCGAGCAGTACTTC
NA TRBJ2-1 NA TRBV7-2 CASSLQIYNEQFF TGTGCCAGCAGCCTACAGATCTACAATGAGCAGTTCTTC
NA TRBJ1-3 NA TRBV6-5 CASSSLLTGRGNTIYF TGTGCCAGCAGTTCCCTCTTGACAGGTCGGGGAAACACCATATATTTT
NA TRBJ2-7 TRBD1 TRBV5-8 CASSFRDRVPEQYF TGTGCCAGCAGCTTCCGGGACAGGGTCCCCGAGCAGTACTTC
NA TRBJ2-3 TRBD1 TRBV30 CAWSVGQGGDTQYF TGTGCCTGGAGTGTGGGACAGGGGGGGGATACGCAGTATTTT
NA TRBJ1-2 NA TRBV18 CASSPGFNYGYTF TGTGCCAGCTCCCCGGGGTTTAACTATGGCTACACCTTC
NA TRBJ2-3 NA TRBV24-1 CATSDLIRDKQTDTQYF TGTGCCACCAGTGATTTAATCCGGGACAAGCAGACAGATACGCAGTATTTT
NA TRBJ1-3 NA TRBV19 CASRLQWEPFSGNTIYF TGTGCCAGTAGGCTACAGTGGGAACCGTTTTCTGGAAACACCATATATTTT
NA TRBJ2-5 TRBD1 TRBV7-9 CASSLTGTGTSQYF TGTGCCAGCAGTTTAACCGGGACAGGGACGTCCCAGTACTTC
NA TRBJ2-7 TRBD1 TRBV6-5 CASSDRVFYEQYF TGTGCCAGCAGCGACAGGGTGTTCTACGAGCAGTACTTC
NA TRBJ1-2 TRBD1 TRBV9 CASSATGDGYTF TGTGCCAGCAGCGCAACAGGGGACGGCTACACCTTC
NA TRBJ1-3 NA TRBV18 CASSPGDVNSGNTIYF TGTGCCAGCTCACCAGGCGACGTAAACTCTGGAAACACCATATATTTT
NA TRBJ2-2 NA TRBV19 CASSRTPNTGELFF TGTGCCAGTAGTAGGACTCCGAACACCGGGGAGCTGTTTTTT
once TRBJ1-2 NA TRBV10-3 CAISDPGGAINYGYTF TGTGCCATCAGTGACCCTGGGGGGGCTATTAACTATGGCTACACCTTC
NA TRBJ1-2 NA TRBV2 CASSGSAGGRASYGYTF TGTGCCAGCAGTGGGTCGGCAGGCGGTCGGGCTAGCTATGGCTACACCTTC
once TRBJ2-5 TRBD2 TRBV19 CASSILSKGGGETQYF TGTGCCAGTAGTATTTTAAGTAAGGGCGGGGGAGAGACCCAGTACTTC
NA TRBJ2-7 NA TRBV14 CASSQSGADYSYEQYF TGTGCCAGCAGCCAATCGGGGGCCGATTACTCCTACGAGCAGTACTTC
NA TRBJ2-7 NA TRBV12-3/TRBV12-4 CASSLLRGGEQYF TGTGCCAGCAGTTTATTGCGGGGAGGCGAGCAGTACTTC
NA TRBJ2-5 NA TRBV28 CASSSAGVKETQYF TGTGCCAGCAGTTCTGCCGGGGTAAAAGAGACCCAGTACTTC
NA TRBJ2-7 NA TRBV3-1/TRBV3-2 CASSQGQGMYEQYF TGTGCCAGCAGCCAAGGCCAGGGTATGTACGAGCAGTACTTC
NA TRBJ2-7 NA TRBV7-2 CASSPGSIEQYF TGTGCCAGCAGCCCCGGTTCGATCGAGCAGTACTTC
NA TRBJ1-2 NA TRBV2 CASSVWVTYGYTF TGTGCCAGCAGTGTATGGGTCACCTATGGCTACACCTTC
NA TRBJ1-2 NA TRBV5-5 CASNPAGDYGYTF TGTGCCAGCAACCCCGCAGGGGACTATGGCTACACCTTC
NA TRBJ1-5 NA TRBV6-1 CASSVTGWNSNQPQHF TGTGCCAGCAGTGTTACAGGTTGGAATAGCAATCAGCCCCAGCATTTT
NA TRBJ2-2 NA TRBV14 CASSQDQGGLDPSGGELFF TGTGCCAGCAGCCAAGATCAAGGAGGGCTAGACCCTTCTGGCGGGGAGCTGTTTTTT
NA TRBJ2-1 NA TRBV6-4 CASSRTTLYYNEQFF TGTGCCAGCAGTAGAACGACACTCTATTACAATGAGCAGTTCTTC
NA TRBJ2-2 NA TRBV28 CASVVSGGFTGELFF TGTGCCAGCGTTGTTAGCGGAGGGTTCACCGGGGAGCTGTTTTTT
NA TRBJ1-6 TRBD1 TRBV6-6 CASSPMGTGGLNSPLHF TGTGCCAGCAGTCCCATGGGGACAGGGGGTTTGAATTCACCCCTCCACTTT